Listed below are T cell receptor beta chains from one sample, sequenced in a study of T cell repertoires in aging, cancer and after chemotherapy. TCRdb redid the calling of the multiplex PCR reads with MiXCR, one entry per CDR3 protein. Among 9,900 or so distinct CDR3 sequences, around a third were seen once, and the ten largest hold approximately 19%. Input material: blood. These receptor sequences come from a human donor in good health. The donor label of this sample is uncertain. Each CDR3 is given with its conserved first and last residue. D genes are given only for firm matches. Clone size is not always given. Where it is, it says once, few, many or a class for expanded clones.

cdr3_nt cdr3_aa d_call j_call v_call clone_size
TGTGCCAGCAGCTTAGCTGAGACCCAGTACTTC CASSLAETQYF - TRBJ2-5 TRBV13 medium-sized
TGTGCCCTTGGGGCCTTAACTAGCACAGATACGCAGTATTTT CALGALTSTDTQYF - TRBJ2-3 TRBV30 -
TGTGCCAGCAGGGTGACATTCAGCACAGATACGCAGTATTTT CASRVTFSTDTQYF - TRBJ2-3 TRBV27 medium-sized
TGTGCCAGTAGTATTAGCCTATCGACGGGTCGGGATGAGCAGTTCTTC CASSISLSTGRDEQFF - TRBJ2-1 TRBV19 medium-sized
TGTGCCAGCAGTTCGGGGGGCAGGGGGGTATCAAATCAGCCCCAGCATTTT CASSSGGRGVSNQPQHF TRBD1 TRBJ1-5 TRBV12-3/TRBV12-4 -
TGTGCCAGCAGTATCGGGACACTCGAGCAGTACTTC CASSIGTLEQYF - TRBJ2-7 TRBV28 -
TGTGCCAGCAGCCAGGACAGGCAGGGAAACACCATATATTTT CASSQDRQGNTIYF TRBD1 TRBJ1-3 TRBV7-4 -
TGTGCCAGTAGTATCGGAAACGAGCAGTACTTC CASSIGNEQYF - TRBJ2-7 TRBV19 medium-sized
TGTGCCAGCTCACCGATTGGGCAAGGGGGCTTCTCTGGAAACACCATATATTTT CASSPIGQGGFSGNTIYF TRBD1 TRBJ1-3 TRBV18 -
TGTGCCAGTAGTATATCGGGGGCGCAGGTAAACTATGGCTACACCTTC CASSISGAQVNYGYTF - TRBJ1-2 TRBV19 -
TGTGCCAGCAACAACGACGGGAGAAGGAGCGAGCAGTACTTC CASNNDGRRSEQYF - TRBJ2-7 TRBV27 -
TGTGCCAGCAGTTACACCGACCGACTAGCGGGAGAATACGAGCAGTACTTC CASSYTDRLAGEYEQYF TRBD2 TRBJ2-7 TRBV6-5 -
TGTGCCAGCAGTTCACCGGGGAACACTGAAGCTTTCTTT CASSSPGNTEAFF - TRBJ1-1 TRBV28 -
TGTGCCACCAAAAATGGACAGGGGCCCAATCAGCCCCAGCATTTT CATKNGQGPNQPQHF TRBD1 TRBJ1-5 TRBV27 few
TGTGCCAGCTCTCCCGGGACAGGGGCCGGGGCCAACGTCCTGACTTTC CASSPGTGAGANVLTF TRBD1 TRBJ2-6 TRBV18 few
TGCAGCGCCCTGACGGACATCTATTCCTATGGCTACACCTTC CSALTDIYSYGYTF - TRBJ1-2 TRBV29-1 medium-sized
TGTGCCAGCAGTTTCTTAAACTCTTACGAGCAGTACTTC CASSFLNSYEQYF - TRBJ2-7 TRBV27 -
TGTGCCAGCTCTGCGAGAAGGGGAAGCTCCTACAATGAGCAGTTCTTC CASSARRGSSYNEQFF - TRBJ2-1 TRBV18 few
TGCAGCGTCCGCGGGCAGGGTCCCACCGGGGAGCTGTTTTTT CSVRGQGPTGELFF - TRBJ2-2 TRBV29-1 medium-sized
TGTGCCAGCAGCTCCTCCGGGACAGGGGGCTCACCCCTCCACTTT CASSSSGTGGSPLHF TRBD1 TRBJ1-6 TRBV13 -
TGTGCCAGCAGTGAAGTTACCCCCCCCTATGGCTACACCTTC CASSEVTPPYGYTF - TRBJ1-2 TRBV6-1 medium-sized
TGTGCCAGCAGCAAGGGGGGACTAGCGGGGGAAGAGACCCAGTACTTC CASSKGGLAGEETQYF TRBD2 TRBJ2-5 TRBV11-2 once
TGTGCCAGCAGCCTGACAGGGGTCGGCAATGAGCAGTTCTTC CASSLTGVGNEQFF TRBD1 TRBJ2-1 TRBV12-3/TRBV12-4 few
TGCAGTGCTAGTTGGCATTATCAGCCCCAGCATTTT CSASWHYQPQHF - TRBJ1-5 TRBV20-1 once
TGTGCCATCAGTGCCCGGGGCGGCCAAGAGACCCAGTACTTC CAISARGGQETQYF - TRBJ2-5 TRBV10-3 -
TGTGCCAGCAGCAGGAGCTCGGGCGAAAAACTGTTTTTT CASSRSSGEKLFF - TRBJ1-4 TRBV7-9 -
TGTGCCAGCAGAGGGGCCAGCGCCTCTAAAAACTACGAGCAGTACTTC CASRGASASKNYEQYF - TRBJ2-7 TRBV6-1 -
TGCAGTGCTAAAATGGCTTCGAACACTGAAGCTTTCTTT CSAKMASNTEAFF - TRBJ1-1 TRBV20-1 -
TGCAGCGCCAGCAAGCGGACAGGGGGCCGGCGGGAGGGCTTCTATGAGCAGTTCTTC CSASKRTGGRREGFYEQFF TRBD1 TRBJ2-1 TRBV29-1 medium-sized
TGTGCCAGCTCGCCCGGGTTAGGAGAGACCCAGTACTTC CASSPGLGETQYF - TRBJ2-5 TRBV18 few
TGTGCCAGCAGTTACGGGGGACAGGGAAACTACGAGCAGTACTTC CASSYGGQGNYEQYF TRBD1 TRBJ2-7 TRBV6-6 few
TGTGCAACAAGCCGTTCGGGGACAGCGAATCAGCCCCAGCATTTT CATSRSGTANQPQHF TRBD1 TRBJ1-5 TRBV24-1 -
TGTGCCAGCAGTTACAGCGACCGGGACGTCGGCGGCTACACCTTC CASSYSDRDVGGYTF - TRBJ1-2 TRBV6-5 -
TGTGCCAGCAGTTTTTCCCTTGGGCAGGTTGAACAGCCCCAGCATTTT CASSFSLGQVEQPQHF - TRBJ1-5 TRBV12-3/TRBV12-4 -
TGTGCCAGCAGTTACAGTTCCGGGGATCAGCCCCAGCATTTT CASSYSSGDQPQHF - TRBJ1-5 TRBV6-5 -
TGTGCCAGCAGCCAATTGGGTCCCCCCTACAATGAGCAGTTCTTT CASSQLGPPYNEQFF - TRBJ2-1 TRBV14 few
TGTGCCAGCAGTGCCGGAGGGCAGCCCCAGCATTTT CASSAGGQPQHF - TRBJ1-5 TRBV12-3/TRBV12-4 -
TGTGCCAGTAGTATCGGACTAGCGGGGGGTCTCTCCTACAATGAGCAGTTCTTC CASSIGLAGGLSYNEQFF TRBD2 TRBJ2-1 TRBV19 -
TGTGCCAGCAGCTTACGCCAGCGAGGAAGGGATACGCAGTATTTT CASSLRQRGRDTQYF - TRBJ2-3 TRBV5-6 medium-sized
TGTGCCAGCAGCCCCGGACCCCGGGGATACGAGCAGTACTTC CASSPGPRGYEQYF - TRBJ2-7 TRBV4-2 -
TGTGCCAGCAGTTACTCACAGGCTTCCGCGGCCTACGAGCAGTACTTC CASSYSQASAAYEQYF - TRBJ2-7 TRBV6-5 -
TGTGCCAGCAGTCTAACCGGGACCCCGGTTGAAAAACTGTTTTTT CASSLTGTPVEKLFF - TRBJ1-4 TRBV27 -
TGTGCCATCAGGCGGACTAGCGGGGTGTCCTACAATGAGCAGTTCTTC CAIRRTSGVSYNEQFF TRBD2 TRBJ2-1 TRBV6-4 -
TGTGCCTGGAGTGTAGGGGGCTATAGCAATCAGCCCCAGCATTTT CAWSVGGYSNQPQHF TRBD1 TRBJ1-5 TRBV30 medium-sized
TGCAGTGCCGGACAGGGTGCGAGGGGCTACACCTTC CSAGQGARGYTF TRBD1 TRBJ1-2 TRBV20-1 -